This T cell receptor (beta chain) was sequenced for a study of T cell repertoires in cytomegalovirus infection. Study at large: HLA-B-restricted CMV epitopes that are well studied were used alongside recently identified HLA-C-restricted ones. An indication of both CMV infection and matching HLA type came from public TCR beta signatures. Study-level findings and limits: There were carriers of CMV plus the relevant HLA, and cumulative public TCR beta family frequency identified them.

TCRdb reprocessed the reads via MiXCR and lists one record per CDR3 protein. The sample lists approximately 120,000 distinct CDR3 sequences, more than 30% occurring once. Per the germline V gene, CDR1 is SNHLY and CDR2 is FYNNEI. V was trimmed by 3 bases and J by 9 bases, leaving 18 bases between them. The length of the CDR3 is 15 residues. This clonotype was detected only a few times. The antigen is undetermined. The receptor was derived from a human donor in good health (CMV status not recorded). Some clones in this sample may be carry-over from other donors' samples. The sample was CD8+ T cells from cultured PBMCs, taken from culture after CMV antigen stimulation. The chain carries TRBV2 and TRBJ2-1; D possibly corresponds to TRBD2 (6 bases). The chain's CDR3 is CASSEPGVLAGEQFF. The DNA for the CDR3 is TGTGCCAGCAGTGAGCCGGGGGTCCTTGCCGGTGAGCAGTTCTTC. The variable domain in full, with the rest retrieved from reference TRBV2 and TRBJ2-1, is EPEVTQTPSHQVTQMGQEVILRCVPISNHLYFYWYRQILGQKVEFLVSFYNNEISEKSEIFDDQFSVERPDGSNFTLKIRSTKLEDSAMYFCASSEPGVLAGEQFFGPGTRLTVL.